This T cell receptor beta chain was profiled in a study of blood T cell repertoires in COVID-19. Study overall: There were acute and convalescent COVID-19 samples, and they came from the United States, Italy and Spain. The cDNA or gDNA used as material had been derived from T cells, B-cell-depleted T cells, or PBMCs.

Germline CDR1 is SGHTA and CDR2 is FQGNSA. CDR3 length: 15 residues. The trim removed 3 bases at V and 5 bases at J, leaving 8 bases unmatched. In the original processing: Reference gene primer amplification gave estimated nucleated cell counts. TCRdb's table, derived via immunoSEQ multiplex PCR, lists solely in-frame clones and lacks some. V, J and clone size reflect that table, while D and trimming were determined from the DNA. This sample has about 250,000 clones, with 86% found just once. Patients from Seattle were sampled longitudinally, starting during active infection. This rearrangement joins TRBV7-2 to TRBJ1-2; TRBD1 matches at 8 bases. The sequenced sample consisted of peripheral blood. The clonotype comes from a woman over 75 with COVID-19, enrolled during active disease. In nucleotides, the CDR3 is TGTGCCAGCAGCTTTAAAACACAGGGGGTATATGGCTACACCTTC. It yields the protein CASSFKTQGVYGYTF.